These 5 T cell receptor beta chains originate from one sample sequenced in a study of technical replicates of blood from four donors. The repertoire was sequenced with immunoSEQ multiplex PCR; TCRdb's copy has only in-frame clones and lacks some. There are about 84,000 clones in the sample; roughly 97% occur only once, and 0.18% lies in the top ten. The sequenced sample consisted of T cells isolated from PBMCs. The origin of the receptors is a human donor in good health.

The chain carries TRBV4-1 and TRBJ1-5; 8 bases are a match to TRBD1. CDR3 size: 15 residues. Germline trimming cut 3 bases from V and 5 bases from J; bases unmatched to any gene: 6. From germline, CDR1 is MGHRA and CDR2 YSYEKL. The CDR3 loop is CASSHPGQGHQPQHF. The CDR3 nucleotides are TGCGCCAGCAGCCACCCCGGACAGGGACATCAGCCCCAGCATTTT.

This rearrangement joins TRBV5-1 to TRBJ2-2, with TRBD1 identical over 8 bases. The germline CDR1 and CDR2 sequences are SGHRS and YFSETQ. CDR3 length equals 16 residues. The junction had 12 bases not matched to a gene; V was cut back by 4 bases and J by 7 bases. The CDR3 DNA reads TGCGCCAGCAGCCAGAACAGGGGGGCGGATTTCGGGGAGCTGTTTTTT. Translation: CASSQNRGADFGELFF. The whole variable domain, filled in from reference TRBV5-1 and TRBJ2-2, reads KAGVTQTPRYLIKTRGQQVTLSCSPISGHRSVSWYQQTPGQGLQFLFEYFSETQRNKGNFPGRFSGRQFSNSRSEMNVSTLELGDSALYLCASSQNRGADFGELFFGEGSRLTVL.

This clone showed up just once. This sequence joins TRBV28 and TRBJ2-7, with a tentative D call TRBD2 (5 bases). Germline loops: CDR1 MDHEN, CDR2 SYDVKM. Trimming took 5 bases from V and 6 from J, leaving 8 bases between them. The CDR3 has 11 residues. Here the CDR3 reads CASSGRSEQYF. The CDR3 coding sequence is TGTGCCAGCAGTGGGAGAAGCGAGCAGTACTTC.

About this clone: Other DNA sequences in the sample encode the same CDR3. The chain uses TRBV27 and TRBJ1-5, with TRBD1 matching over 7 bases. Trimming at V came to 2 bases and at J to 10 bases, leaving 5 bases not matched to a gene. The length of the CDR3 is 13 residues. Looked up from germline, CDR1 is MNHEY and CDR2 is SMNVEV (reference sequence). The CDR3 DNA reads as TGTGCCAGCAGTTTAGACAGGGTTCGTCCCCAGCATTTT. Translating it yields CASSLDRVRPQHF.

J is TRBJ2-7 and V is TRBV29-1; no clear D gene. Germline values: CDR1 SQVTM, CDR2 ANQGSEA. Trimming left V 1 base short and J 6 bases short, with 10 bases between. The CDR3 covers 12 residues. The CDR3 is CSVEGSPGEQYF. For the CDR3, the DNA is TGCAGCGTTGAAGGTTCCCCGGGCGAGCAGTACTTC.